The 8 T cell receptor beta chains below come from one sample, sequenced in a study of T cells in tumors and immune-related adverse events. The repertoire was sequenced with immunoSEQ multiplex PCR; TCRdb's copy has only in-frame clones and lacks some. The table lists more than 10,000 clones, about nine tenths of them singletons. The sequencing here drew on lymph node tissue, taken from a patient treated with anti-PD-1 therapy. These TCRs come from a female donor with metastatic renal cell carcinoma.

The chain uses TRBV18 and TRBJ1-3; 8 bases fit TRBD1. The CDR3 consists of 18 residues. Germline CDR1 and CDR2: KGHSH and LQKENI. Trimming removed 2 bases from V and 1 base from J; junction bases left unmatched: 10. The CDR3 sequence is CASSPDRPGQGSGNTIYF. The CDR3 DNA is TGTGCCAGCTCACCAGATCGTCCTGGACAGGGATCTGGAAACACCATATATTTT.

The sample holds one count of this clone. V gene TRBV4-2 combines with J gene TRBJ2-5; D is uncertain. The germline V gene encodes CDR1 LGHNA and CDR2 YNFKEQ. V lost 2 bases and J lost 0, with 7 bases in between. This CDR3 has 14 amino acids. CDR3 nucleotide sequence: TGTGCCAGCAGCCAATCCGGACACCAAGAGACCCAGTACTTC. As protein: CASSQSGHQETQYF.

The V and J genes are TRBV27 and TRBJ1-5, with D perhaps matching TRBD1 (6 bases). Trimming stripped 6 bases from V and 6 bases from J, with 21 bases between. Germline CDR1 is MNHEY and CDR2 is SMNVEV (reference sequence). The CDR3 is made up of 16 amino acids. For the CDR3, the DNA is TGTGCCAGCAGCTCCAATGCAGGGGTCAGGGGTCAGCCCCAGCATTTT. Translated, it gives CASSSNAGVRGQPQHF.

The chain joins TRBV5-1 to TRBJ1-1; no clear D. The CDR3 spans 13 residues. The germline gives CDR1 SGHRS, CDR2 YFSETQ. V was shortened by 1 base and J by 1 base, with 5 bases between the two germline ends. The CDR3 DNA sequence: TGCGCCAGCAGCTTGACCCGGAACACTGAAGCTTTCTTT. Translation: CASSLTRNTEAFF.

CDR3: CASSLSDTQYF. The CDR3 nucleotides are TGTGCCAGCAGCTTGTCTGATACGCAGTATTTT. The rearrangement links TRBV5-4 to TRBJ2-3; the D is unclear. CDR1 is SGHNT, CDR2 YYREEE, per germline (reference sequence). The CDR3 totals 11 residues. V was pared by 1 base and J by 6 bases, with 3 bases between.

V is TRBV6-1 and J is TRBJ2-7; 7 nucleotides agree with TRBD1. Trimming removed 7 bases from V and 0 bases from J; junction bases left unmatched: 6. CDR3 length: 14 residues. Germline V gives CDR1 MNHNS, CDR2 SASEGT. CDR3: CASTNRGSSYEQYF. The CDR3 DNA reads TGTGCCAGCACGAACAGGGGAAGCTCCTACGAGCAGTACTTC.

The J gene is TRBJ1-5, the V gene TRBV7-2; D gene uncertain. The CDR3 sequence is 15 residues long. Germline V gene data show CDR1 as SGHTA and CDR2 as FQGNSA. With 1 base removed from V and 3 bases from J, the gap between germline ends came to 10 bases. The CDR3 DNA follows: TGTGCCAGCAGCTTAGAAGGGTCCGTCAATCAGCCCCAGCATTTT. Its translation: CASSLEGSVNQPQHF.

This clone was seen once. The V gene is TRBV28, the J gene TRBJ2-1; TRBD2 might be the D (5 bases). The V end was cut by 6 bases, the J end by 1 base, with 16 bases between. Germline V gives CDR1 MDHEN, CDR2 SYDVKM. The CDR3 has 16 residues. The CDR3 sequence is CASSRPSNPSYNEQFF. CDR3 in DNA: TGTGCCAGCAGCCGACCTAGCAATCCGTCCTACAATGAGCAGTTCTTC.